This section outlines one T cell receptor (beta chain) sequence together with its context. As yet, its antigen is unknown. This specimen comes from a study of cytomegalovirus exposure and HLA in healthy donors. Profiling relied on immunoSEQ multiplex PCR, and the TCRdb table lists in-frame clones only, not all of them. The profile shows 250,000 to 300,000 clones, roughly 90% of them singletons. CDR3 length: 13 amino acids. Unmatched junction bases numbered 5, after V lost 3 bases and J lost 13 bases. Germline V gene data show CDR1 as KGHSH and CDR2 as LQKENI. Study-level points and caveats: Under in vitro conditions, a few CMV-associated chains were confirmed as specific for CMV antigens.

This sequence joins TRBV18 and TRBJ1-6, with 8 bases identical to TRBD1. The sequencing input was PBMCs. The sequence came from a woman aged 18-29 years in good health and CMV-seronegative. The CDR3 loop reads CASSPGQVFPLHF. The CDR3 DNA reads TGTGCCAGCTCACCGGGACAGGTCTTCCCCCTCCACTTT.